Following are 6 T cell receptor beta chains from one sample sequenced in a study of blood T cells in healthy people across ages. A J-beta primer mix and a sample-barcoded 5' primer were used in a second PCR of about 6 to 12 cycles. TCRdb analysed the 5' RACE reads with MiXCR anew, one entry per CDR3 protein. The data show 650,000 to 950,000 distinct CDR3 sequences, roughly 44% seen once. Sequenced: blood. Source of these receptors: a man aged 60 to 69 in good health.

The chain combines TRBV21-1 with TRBJ1-2; the table's TRBD1 call for D was not verified on the DNA. TRBV21-1 is marked as a pseudogene. The CDR3 has 13 residues. The CDR3 DNA reads as TGTGCCAGCAGCAACCGGACAGGGAGTGGCTACACCTTC. It specifies CASSNRTGSGYTF.

The V gene is TRBV29-1, the J gene TRBJ1-4; weak D call: TRBD1 (5 bases). The length of the CDR3 is 17 residues. Looked up from germline, CDR1 is SQVTM and CDR2 is ANQGSEA. V shed 6 bases and J shed 0 bases, with 20 bases lying between them. The CDR3 nucleotides are TGCAGCGTCCGAGGGACCCCCACAACCACAACTAATGAAAAACTGTTTTTT. As protein: CSVRGTPTTTTNEKLFF.

The chain joins TRBV4-3 to TRBJ1-2; D ambiguous. Germline V CDR1 and CDR2: LGHNA, YSLEER. This CDR3 has 14 amino acids. Trimming left V 0 bases short and J 5 bases short, with 10 bases between. The CDR3 DNA reads TGCGCCAGCAGCCAAGATTCTTATTGGTATGGCTACACCTTC. The encoded protein is CASSQDSYWYGYTF.

The CDR3 DNA sequence: TGTGCCAGCAGCGTAGAGGCAGGGCAGGCGACCCAGTTCTTC. This translates into CASSVEAGQATQFF. The V call is TRBV9, the J call TRBJ2-1, with D possibly matching TRBD1 (5 bases). Germline V gene sequence: CDR1 SGDLS, CDR2 YYNGEE. Deletions cut 0 bases from V and 13 bases from J, with 17 bases between. This CDR3 is 14 amino acids long. Combining the CDR3 with reference TRBV9 and TRBJ2-1 gives the whole variable domain DSGVTQTPKHLITATGQRVTLRCSPRSGDLSVYWYQQSLDQGLQFLIQYYNGEERAKGNILERFSAQQFPDLHSELNLSSLELGDSALYFCASSVEAGQATQFFGPGTRLTVL.

The sample holds one count of this clonotype. The rearrangement links TRBV7-2 to TRBJ1-6; D might be TRBD1 (6 bases). The CDR3 loop spans 14 amino acids. The V end was cut by 1 base, the J end by 9 bases, with 10 bases between. The germline gives CDR1 SGHTA, CDR2 FQGNSA. CDR3 loop: CASSLGRGGSPLHF. The CDR3 DNA reads TGTGCCAGCAGCTTAGGCAGGGGCGGTTCACCCCTCCACTTT.

V gene TRBV5-1 combines with J gene TRBJ1-1, with 7 bases fitting TRBD1. Germline CDR1 is SGHRS and CDR2 is YFSETQ. The CDR3 spans 15 residues. The trim removed 0 bases at V and 6 bases at J, leaving 8 bases unmatched. This chain's CDR3 is CASSLEPGTASEAFF. CDR3 in DNA: TGCGCCAGCAGCTTGGAACCAGGGACAGCGTCTGAAGCTTTCTTT.